This TCR beta chain was identified during a study of T cell responses to AZD1222 COVID-19 vaccine. Generated by immunoSEQ multiplex PCR, the TCRdb table keeps only in-frame clones and is missing some. The sample includes some 180,000 clones, around 94% seen only once; the top ten take 1% to 1.5%. The CDR3 runs 14 residues. Looked up from germline, CDR1 is SGHRS and CDR2 is YFSETQ. V lost 4 bases to trimming and J lost 6 bases, with 16 bases between them. Notes on the study in general: Baseline antibody screening turned up just a handful of seropositive AZD1222 recipients. Unmutated variant regions are reportedly targeted by nearly half of spike-specific TCRs.

In regard to this clone: Its antigen is as yet unknown.

This rearrangement joins TRBV5-1 to TRBJ1-2; D remains unclear. The source material was peripheral blood, sampled on day 0 of AZD1222 vaccination. This TCR was recovered from an adult in good health. The CDR3 reads CASSLGEGGNGYTF. CDR3 coding DNA: TGCGCCAGCAGCCTGGGTGAAGGAGGGAATGGCTACACCTTC. Supplemented by reference TRBV5-1 and TRBJ1-2, the full variable domain reads KAGVTQTPRYLIKTRGQQVTLSCSPISGHRSVSWYQQTPGQGLQFLFEYFSETQRNKGNFPGRFSGRQFSNSRSEMNVSTLELGDSALYLCASSLGEGGNGYTFGSGTRLTVV.